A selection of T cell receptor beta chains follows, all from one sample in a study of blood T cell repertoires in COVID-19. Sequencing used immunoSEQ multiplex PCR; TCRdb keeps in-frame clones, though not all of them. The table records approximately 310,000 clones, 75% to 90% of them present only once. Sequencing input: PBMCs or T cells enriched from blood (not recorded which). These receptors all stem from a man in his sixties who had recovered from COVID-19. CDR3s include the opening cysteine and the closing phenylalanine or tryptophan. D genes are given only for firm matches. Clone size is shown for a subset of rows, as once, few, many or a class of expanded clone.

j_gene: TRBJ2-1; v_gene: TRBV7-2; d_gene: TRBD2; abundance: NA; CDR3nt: TGTGCCAGCAGCGGACAGACTAGCGGCTACAATGAGCAGTTCTTC; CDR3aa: CASSGQTSGYNEQFF
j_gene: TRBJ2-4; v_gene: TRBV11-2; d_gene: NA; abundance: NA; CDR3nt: TGTGCCAGCAGCGAGGGCAACATTCAGTACTTC; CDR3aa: CASSEGNIQYF
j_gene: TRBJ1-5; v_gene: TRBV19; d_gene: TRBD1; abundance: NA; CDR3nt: TGTGCCAGTAGTAAAAGGGGACAGTCAAACCACTATAGCAATCAGCCCCAGCATTTT; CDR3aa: CASSKRGQSNHYSNQPQHF
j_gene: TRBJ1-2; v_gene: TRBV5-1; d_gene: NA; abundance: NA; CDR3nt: TGCGCCAGCAGCTTGGATTCACAGAACTATGGCTACACCTTC; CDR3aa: CASSLDSQNYGYTF
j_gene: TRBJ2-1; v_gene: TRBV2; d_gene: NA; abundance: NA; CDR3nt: TGTGCCAGCAGCCGAGGGGGGCTAGCGGAACACAATGAGCAGTTCTTC; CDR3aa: CASSRGGLAEHNEQFF
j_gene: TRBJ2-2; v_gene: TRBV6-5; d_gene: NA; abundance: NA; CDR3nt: TGTGCCAGCAGTTACGAGGGCACCGGGGAGCTGTTTTTT; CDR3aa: CASSYEGTGELFF
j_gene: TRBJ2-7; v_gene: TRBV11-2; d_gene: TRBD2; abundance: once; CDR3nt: TGTGCCAGCAGCTTACCGACTAGCGGAACCTACGAGCAGTACTTC; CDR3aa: CASSLPTSGTYEQYF
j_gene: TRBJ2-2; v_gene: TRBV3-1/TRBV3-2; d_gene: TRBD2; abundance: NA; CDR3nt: TGTGCCAGCAGCCCCAGACTAGCGGGAGTTGTCGGGGAGCTGTTTTTT; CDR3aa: CASSPRLAGVVGELFF
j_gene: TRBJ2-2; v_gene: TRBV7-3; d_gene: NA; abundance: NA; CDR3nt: TGTGCCAGCAGCTTGAGACAAACGAACACCGGGGAGCTGTTTTTT; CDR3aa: CASSLRQTNTGELFF
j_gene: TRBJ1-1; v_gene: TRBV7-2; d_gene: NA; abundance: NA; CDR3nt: TGTGCCAGCAGCTTAGACGGTACGGTGAGCACTGAAGCTTTCTTT; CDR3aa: CASSLDGTVSTEAFF
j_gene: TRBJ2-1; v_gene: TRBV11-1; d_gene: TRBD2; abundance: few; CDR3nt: TGTGCCAGCAGCTTGTTAGCGGGAGGGCCAGTTTATGAGCAGTTCTTC; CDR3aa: CASSLLAGGPVYEQFF
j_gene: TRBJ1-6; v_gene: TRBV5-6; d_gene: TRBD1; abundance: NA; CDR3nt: TGTGCCAGCAGCCTCCGACAGGGGGCCTCACCCCTCCACTTT; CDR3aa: CASSLRQGASPLHF
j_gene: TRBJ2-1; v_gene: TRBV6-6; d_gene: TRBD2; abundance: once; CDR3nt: TGTGCCAGCAGTCCTTCCGGGGGTCTTAGCGGGAGGGCCCGCAATGAGCAGTTCTTC; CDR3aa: CASSPSGGLSGRARNEQFF
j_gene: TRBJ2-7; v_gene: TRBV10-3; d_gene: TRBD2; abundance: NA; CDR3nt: TGTGCCATCAGTAGACTAGCGGGAGAGGGCGAGCAGTACTTC; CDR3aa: CAISRLAGEGEQYF
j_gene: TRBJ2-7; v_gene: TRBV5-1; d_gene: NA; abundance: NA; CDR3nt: TGCGCCAGCAGCTTTGTTACAGGGCCCTACGAGCAGTACTTC; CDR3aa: CASSFVTGPYEQYF
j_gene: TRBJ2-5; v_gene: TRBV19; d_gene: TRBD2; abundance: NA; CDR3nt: TGTGCCAGTAGTACCGGGACTAGCGGGAGGGAGACCCAGTACTTC; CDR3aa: CASSTGTSGRETQYF
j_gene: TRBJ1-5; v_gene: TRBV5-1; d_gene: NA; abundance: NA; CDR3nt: TGCGCCAGCAGCTTGCAGGGCCTAAATCAGCCCCAGCATTTT; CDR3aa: CASSLQGLNQPQHF
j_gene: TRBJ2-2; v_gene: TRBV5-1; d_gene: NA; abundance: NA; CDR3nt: TGCGCCAGCAGCTTGTTAACGAGTTCAGGGGCGGAGCTGTTTTTT; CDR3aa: CASSLLTSSGAELFF
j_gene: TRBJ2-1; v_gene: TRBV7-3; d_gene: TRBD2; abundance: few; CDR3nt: TGTGCCAGCAGCCCTACTAGCGGGAGGGTCGGAAATGAGCAGTTCTTC; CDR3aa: CASSPTSGRVGNEQFF
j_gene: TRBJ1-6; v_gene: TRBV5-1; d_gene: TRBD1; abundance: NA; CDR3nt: TGCGCCAGCCAGGACGGGACAGGGGGCTCCTATAATTCACCCCTCCACTTT; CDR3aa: CASQDGTGGSYNSPLHF
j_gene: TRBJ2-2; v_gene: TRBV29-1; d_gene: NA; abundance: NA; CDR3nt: TGCAGCGTCCTACAGGGAACCGGGGAGCTGTTTTTT; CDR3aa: CSVLQGTGELFF
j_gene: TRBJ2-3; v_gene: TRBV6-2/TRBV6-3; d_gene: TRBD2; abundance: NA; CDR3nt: TGTGCCAGCAGCCCTCCGGGACTAGACACAGATACGCAGTATTTT; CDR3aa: CASSPPGLDTDTQYF
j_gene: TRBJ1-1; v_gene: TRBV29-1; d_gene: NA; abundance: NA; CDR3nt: TGCAGCCCCACCCGGGGGGTAGGGACTGAAGCTTTCTTT; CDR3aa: CSPTRGVGTEAFF
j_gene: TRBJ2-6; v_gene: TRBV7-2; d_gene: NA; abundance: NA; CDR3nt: TGTGCCAGCAGCCCCGGGACTCCTCGCTCTGGGGCCAACGTCCTGACTTTC; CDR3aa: CASSPGTPRSGANVLTF
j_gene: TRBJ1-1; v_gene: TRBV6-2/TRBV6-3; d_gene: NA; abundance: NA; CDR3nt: TGTGCCAGCAGTTACTCCGCGGAGAACACTGAAGCTTTCTTT; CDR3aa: CASSYSAENTEAFF
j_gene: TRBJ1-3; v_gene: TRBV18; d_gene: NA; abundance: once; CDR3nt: TGTGCCAGCTCACCGACAGGCCCGAGCTCTGGAAACACCATATATTTT; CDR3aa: CASSPTGPSSGNTIYF